Listed below are T cell receptor beta chains from one sample, sequenced in a study of Tregs in tolerant kidney transplant recipients. Measured with immunoSEQ multiplex PCR; TCRdb has only the in-frame clones, and not every one. The table records over 50,000 clones, around 83% of them present only once. Sequences were obtained from CD4+ T cells from blood. Receptors originate from a human donor in good health. Each CDR3 is given with its conserved first and last residue. D genes are given only for firm matches. Size is omitted from some rows. Given values are once, few, many or a class for expanded clones.

>TRBJ2-7|.|.|TRBV7-4
CASSLVQESSYEQYF
TGTGCCAGCAGCTTAGTACAGGAAAGTTCCTACGAGCAGTACTTC
>TRBJ2-5|once|.|TRBV5-1
CASRNRPGEGETQYF
TGCGCCAGCAGAAATAGACCAGGGGAGGGAGAGACCCAGTACTTC
>TRBJ2-2|few|.|TRBV6-5
CASRLGTGELFF
TGTGCCAGCAGATTAGGTACCGGGGAGCTGTTTTTT
>TRBJ1-2|once|TRBD1|TRBV7-9
CASTRRSSSQGANYGYTF
TGTGCCAGCACGCGAAGATCTTCGTCGCAGGGGGCTAACTATGGCTACACCTTC
>TRBJ1-6|once|.|TRBV2
CASSGGWASPVGSPLHF
TGTGCCAGCAGTGGGGGTTGGGCCAGCCCGGTGGGGTCACCCCTCCACTTT
>TRBJ2-5|.|TRBD2|TRBV5-6
CASSPAGVQETQYF
TGTGCCAGCAGCCCAGCGGGAGTCCAAGAGACCCAGTACTTC
>TRBJ1-2|.|.|TRBV5-1
CASRDSQSNYGYTF
TGCGCCAGCCGCGATTCCCAGAGCAACTATGGCTACACCTTC
>TRBJ1-1|.|TRBD1|TRBV7-2
CASSLVPGGRTEAFF
TGTGCCAGCAGCTTAGTTCCAGGGGGTCGGACTGAAGCTTTCTTT
>TRBJ1-2|.|.|TRBV7-7
CASSLGGALANYGYTF
TGTGCCAGCAGCTTAGGTGGGGCCCTGGCTAACTATGGCTACACCTTC
>TRBJ1-2|many|.|TRBV4-3
CASSQEALLRANYGYTF
TGCGCCAGCAGCCAAGAGGCACTGCTGCGAGCTAACTATGGCTACACCTTC
>TRBJ1-6|.|.|TRBV5-1
CASMEGTYNSPLHF
TGCGCCAGCATGGAGGGGACTTATAATTCACCCCTCCACTTT
>TRBJ2-7|few|.|TRBV29-1
CSVDKGGNYEQYF
TGCAGCGTTGATAAGGGGGGAAACTACGAGCAGTACTTC
>TRBJ1-5|.|TRBD1|TRBV6-1
CASRVDRGRNQPQHF
TGTGCCAGCAGGGTAGACAGGGGACGAAATCAGCCCCAGCATTTT
>TRBJ1-2|few|.|TRBV7-2
CASSSITNYGYTF
TGTGCCAGCAGCTCTATCACTAACTATGGCTACACCTTC
>TRBJ2-7|.|.|TRBV20-1
CSARGAYEQYF
TGCAGTGCTAGAGGCGCATACGAGCAGTACTTC
>TRBJ1-2|.|TRBD1|TRBV19
CASRTFGRDRALGGYTF
TGTGCCAGTAGAACATTCGGGAGAGACAGGGCTCTAGGAGGCTACACCTTC
>TRBJ1-2|once|TRBD1|TRBV18
CASSPPRGPGQGLYGYTF
TGTGCCAGCTCACCACCTCGAGGACCGGGACAGGGACTCTATGGCTACACCTTC
>TRBJ2-1|.|.|TRBV18
CASSPPGDREQFF
TGTGCCAGCTCACCACCGGGGGACCGTGAGCAGTTCTTC
>TRBJ2-1|.|TRBD2|TRBV6-5
CASSYPGLGVNEQFF
TGTGCCAGCAGTTACCCGGGACTAGGGGTAAATGAGCAGTTCTTC
>TRBJ1-4|.|.|TRBV28
CASKWGATNEKLFF
TGTGCCAGCAAGTGGGGTGCAACTAATGAAAAACTGTTTTTT
>TRBJ2-6|.|TRBD2|TRBV11-1
CASSSLAGVDGANVLTF
TGTGCCAGCAGTTCACTAGCGGGAGTAGATGGGGCCAACGTCCTGACTTTC
>TRBJ2-2|.|.|TRBV2
CASNVRGADTGELFF
TGTGCCAGCAACGTGAGGGGGGCAGACACCGGGGAGCTGTTTTTT
>TRBJ1-2|.|.|TRBV28
CASSLADSGYTF
TGTGCCAGCAGTTTGGCGGACAGCGGCTACACCTTC
>TRBJ1-2|.|.|TRBV6-1
CASSDLIGDYYGYTF
TGTGCCAGCAGTGACCTGATCGGGGATTACTATGGCTACACCTTC
>TRBJ2-2|.|.|TRBV11-3
CASSLVGLNTGELFF
TGTGCCAGCAGCTTAGTGGGCCTGAACACCGGGGAGCTGTTTTTT
>TRBJ2-3|.|.|TRBV28
CASNRDNTDTQYF
TGTGCCAGCAACCGCGACAACACAGATACGCAGTATTTT
>TRBJ2-5|once|TRBD1|TRBV12-5
CASGPPGTGYETQYF
TGTGCTAGTGGTCCCCCTGGGACAGGGTATGAGACCCAGTACTTC
>TRBJ2-7|.|.|TRBV6-5
CASSYSTAQGEQYF
TGTGCCAGCAGTTACTCGACGGCACAGGGCGAGCAGTACTTC
>TRBJ1-1|.|.|TRBV20-1
CSIEVSPLAFF
TGCAGTATTGAGGTGTCACCTCTCGCTTTCTTT
>TRBJ1-1|.|.|TRBV2
CASSEGVRRAFF
TGTGCCAGCAGTGAAGGGGTCCGGAGGGCTTTCTTT
>TRBJ1-6|.|.|TRBV19
CASTFPGGGNSPLHF
TGTGCCAGTACCTTTCCTGGGGGTGGCAATTCACCCCTCCACTTT
>TRBJ2-7|.|.|TRBV6-5
CASPGTYEQYF
TGTGCCAGCCCGGGTACCTACGAGCAGTACTTC
>TRBJ2-1|.|.|TRBV4-3
CASSQGFLTEQFF
TGCGCCAGCAGCCAAGGCTTTCTTACTGAGCAGTTCTTC
>TRBJ2-7|few|.|TRBV5-6
CASSRALGRSPYEQYF
TGTGCCAGCAGCCGTGCCCTGGGGAGGTCCCCCTACGAGCAGTACTTC
>TRBJ1-1|.|.|TRBV7-2
CASSPNVNTEAFF
TGTGCCAGCAGCCCCAACGTGAACACTGAAGCTTTCTTT
>TRBJ2-3|.|.|TRBV11-3
CASSLGTSGTDTQYF
TGTGCCAGCAGCTTAGGTACCAGCGGCACAGATACGCAGTATTTT
>TRBJ2-3|few|.|TRBV4-2
CASSQDTDFGQYF
TGTGCCAGCAGCCAAGATACTGATTTTGGGCAGTATTTT
>TRBJ2-7|.|TRBD2|TRBV6-1
CASSVASGRSGVYEQYF
TGTGCCAGCAGTGTGGCTAGCGGGAGGTCGGGGGTCTACGAGCAGTACTTC
>TRBJ2-1|.|.|TRBV25-1
CASSEPRQRPGQFF
TGTGCCAGCAGTGAGCCCCGACAGAGACCAGGGCAGTTCTTC
>TRBJ1-6|.|.|TRBV5-4
CASSLVPGGHNSPLHF
TGTGCCAGCAGCTTGGTACCAGGAGGGCATAATTCACCCCTCCACTTT
>TRBJ1-1|.|.|TRBV2
CASSLNTEAFF
TGTGCCAGCAGCCTAAACACTGAAGCTTTCTTT
>TRBJ2-2|once|TRBD1|TRBV9
CASSVRGQGTGELFF
TGTGCCAGCAGCGTAAGAGGACAGGGCACCGGGGAGCTGTTTTTT
>TRBJ2-7|few|.|TRBV2
CASGRQMSYEQYF
TGTGCCAGCGGGCGCCAGATGTCCTACGAGCAGTACTTC